Shown below are 26 T cell receptor beta chains from a single sample sequenced in a study of T cells in Graves' hyperthyroidism and ophthalmopathy. Using RNA transcripts as the source, TCR beta CDR3 regions were amplified. First-round RT-PCR of the TCR CDR3 relied on the HTBI primer set. TCRdb re-derived calls from the multiplex PCR reads in MiXCR, one entry per CDR3 protein. The sample includes under 300,000 distinct CDR3 sequences, around 13% of them seen just once. Input material: blood. The origin of the receptors is a woman aged 40 to 50 with Graves' hyperthyroidism.

The sample holds a few counts of this clonotype. The chain employs TRBV24-1 and TRBJ1-4, with 8 positions matching TRBD1. Trimming took 4 bases from V and 8 from J; bases not matched to a gene: 2. The length of the CDR3 is 13 residues. Germline V gene sequence: CDR1 KGHDR, CDR2 SFDVKD. Here the CDR3 reads CATSEAGGEKLFF. In DNA form, the CDR3 reads TGTGCCACCAGTGAGGCAGGGGGCGAAAAACTGTTTTTT.

This clonotype was counted many times. The genes are TRBV29-1 and TRBJ2-3, with 9 bases identical to TRBD2. The CDR3 is 15 amino acids. The V and J ends lost 4 bases and 7 bases, in that order; junction bases with no gene match: 12. CDR1 and CDR2 (germline): SQVTM, ANQGSEA. The CDR3 DNA is TGCAGCGTTGTTTCAACTAGCGGGTACCCGAATACGCAGTATTTT. This codes for CSVVSTSGYPNTQYF.

In its sample, this clonotype was seen many times. The chain has TRBV10-3 and TRBJ2-3; 10 nucleotides agree with TRBD2. Per germline, CDR1 ENHRY and CDR2 SYGVKD. The CDR3 covers 17 residues. V trimming: 4 bases; J trimming: 2 bases; junction bases outside the gene matches: 9. CDR3 DNA sequence: TGTGCCATCAGTGTGGAAACTAGCGGGATGTTCACAGATACGCAGTATTTT. Protein product: CAISVETSGMFTDTQYF.

Many counts were recorded for this clonotype. The rearrangement joins TRBV20-1 to TRBJ2-1, with 11 bases aligning to TRBD2. Germline V lookup: CDR1 DFQATT, CDR2 SNEGSKA (reference sequence). With V trimmed by 2 bases and J by 5 bases, 11 bases remained unmatched. This CDR3 region has 17 residues. As DNA, the CDR3 is TGCAGTGCTAGATCTAGAACTAGCGGGAGTTCGAACAATGAGCAGTTCTTC. Residues: CSARSRTSGSSNNEQFF.

There are many counts of this clonotype. V gene TRBV29-1 combines with J gene TRBJ2-5; 12 bases fit TRBD2. This CDR3 comprises 16 residues. The ends lost 7 bases at V and 4 bases at J; junction bases unmatched: 13. CDR1 and CDR2 (germline): SQVTM, ANQGSEA. The CDR3 here is CSGRASGRGTVETQYF. In DNA, the CDR3 is TGCAGCGGACGGGCTAGCGGGAGGGGTACCGTAGAGACCCAGTACTTC.

Ten or more counts support this clonotype. The rearrangement joins TRBV12-3 or TRBV12-4 to TRBJ2-7; 8 bases fit TRBD2. This CDR3 is 15 amino acids long. V shed 6 bases, J shed 2 bases, and the junction held 9 bases outside the gene matches. CDR3 nucleotide sequence: TGTGCCAGCAGCCGACGGGGACTAGTTCCCTACGAGCAGTACTTC. Translating it yields CASSRRGLVPYEQYF.

This clonotype was found many times. This chain joins TRBV27 and TRBJ2-1; 10 bases map to TRBD1. The V and J ends lost 6 bases and 10 bases, in that order; junction bases with no gene match: 9. Germline V lookup: CDR1 MNHEY, CDR2 SMNVEV (reference sequence). The CDR3 covers 14 residues. The CDR3 DNA is TGTGCCAGCAGACAAGACAGGGGGCATGGAGAGCAGTTCTTC. Translated: CASRQDRGHGEQFF.

The chain employs TRBV18 and TRBJ1-5, with a weak D call TRBD1 (5 bases). Germline assignment: CDR1 KGHSH and CDR2 LQKENI. The CDR3 is 14 residues long. V gave up 5 bases and J gave up 3 bases, with 11 bases separating them. The CDR3 is CASSGTGYNQPQHF. The CDR3 bases are TGTGCCAGCTCAGGCACAGGCTACAATCAGCCCCAGCATTTT.

This clonotype was counted ten times or more. The J gene is TRBJ2-5, the V gene TRBV25-1; D tentatively reads TRBD1 or TRBD2 (5 bases each). V lost 2 bases and J lost 2, with 9 bases in between. The CDR3 consists of 14 residues. The V gene's germline CDR1 is MGHDK and CDR2 SYGVNS. The chain's CDR3 is CASSEKGTQETQYF. As DNA, the CDR3 is TGTGCCAGCAGTGAAAAGGGGACGCAAGAGACCCAGTACTTC.

This clonotype was recorded many times. The CDR3 reads CASSKFNRETQYF. As DNA, the CDR3 is TGTGCCAGCAGTAAATTTAACCGGGAGACCCAGTACTTC. The genes are TRBV28 and TRBJ2-5; D gene uncertain. The V end was cut by 5 bases, the J end by 5 bases, with 12 bases between. Germline CDR1 reads MDHEN; CDR2 reads SYDVKM. CDR3 length: 13 amino acids.

This clonotype was found many times. The chain has TRBV13 and TRBJ1-1; D is ambiguous. Germline V gene data show CDR1 as PRHDT and CDR2 as FYEKMQ (reference sequence). The CDR3 is 16 residues long. Trimming shortened V by 4 bases and J by 1 base, and 16 bases separated the two germline ends. The chain's CDR3 is CASSSWELLSNTEAFF. CDR3 bases: TGTGCCAGCAGCTCTTGGGAGCTGTTATCGAACACTGAAGCTTTCTTT.

Many counts were recorded for this clonotype. V gene TRBV5-5 combines with J gene TRBJ1-5; 7 nucleotides agree with TRBD1. This CDR3 is built from 16 residues. The V and J ends lost 0 bases and 7 bases, in that order; junction bases with no gene match: 10. CDR1 and CDR2 (germline): SGHKS, YYEKEE (reference sequence). CDR3 loop: CASSLGGTAVRQPQHF. CDR3 DNA sequence: TGTGCCAGCAGCTTGGGGGGGACAGCTGTTCGACAGCCCCAGCATTTT.

This clonotype was recorded a few times. The rearrangement uses TRBV5-1 and TRBJ1-3, with TRBD1 matching over 7 bases. CDR3 length: 15 residues. Looked up from germline, CDR1 is SGHRS and CDR2 is YFSETQ. Germline trimming cut 4 bases from V and 3 bases from J; bases unmatched to any gene: 7. CDR3 nucleotides: TGCGCCAGCAGCCCTACAGGGGATCATGGAAACACCATATATTTT. Its protein product is CASSPTGDHGNTIYF.

This clonotype was detected many times. The CDR3 coding sequence is TGTGCCAGCAGTCGAAGCCCGGGACAGGGGGAGACCCAGTACTTC. This codes for CASSRSPGQGETQYF. This chain joins TRBV28 and TRBJ2-5, with 10 bases aligning to TRBD1. The CDR3 spans 15 residues. Germline assignment: CDR1 MDHEN and CDR2 SYDVKM. V lost 5 bases, J lost 5 bases, and 8 bases stayed unmatched.

This clonotype appeared many times. The chain employs TRBV30 and TRBJ2-7, with unresolved D. CDR1 GTSNPN and CDR2 SVGIG come from the germline V gene (reference sequence). CDR3 size: 12 residues. V was cut by 5 bases and J by 0 bases, with 8 bases left in between. This CDR3 reads CAWYRSSYEQYF. Here the CDR3 DNA reads TGTGCCTGGTATCGCAGCTCCTACGAGCAGTACTTC.

This clonotype was recorded many times. The V gene is TRBV4-2, the J gene TRBJ1-5; D might be TRBD1 (5 bases). The V gene's germline CDR1 is LGHNA and CDR2 YNFKEQ. The CDR3 spans 13 residues. The V gene lost 5 bases and the J gene lost 3 bases, with 8 bases spanning the gap. The CDR3 nucleotides read TGTGCCAGCAGCTGGGGGTACAATCAGCCCCAGCATTTT. It is translated as CASSWGYNQPQHF.

This clonotype has at least ten counts. The V gene is TRBV11-2, the J gene TRBJ2-2, with a weak D call TRBD2 (5 bases). CDR1 and CDR2 from the germline V gene are SGHAT and FQNNGV. The CDR3 totals 15 residues. Trimming left V 6 bases short and J 4 bases short, with 15 bases between. This CDR3 is CASRVARSGTGELFF. Written as DNA, the CDR3 is TGTGCCAGCAGGGTGGCGAGAAGCGGCACCGGGGAGCTGTTTTTT.

The V and J genes are TRBV28 and TRBJ2-3; 7 bases align to TRBD2. Looked up from germline, CDR1 is MDHEN and CDR2 is SYDVKM. V shed 6 bases, J shed 5 bases, and the junction held 8 bases outside the gene matches. The CDR3 is made up of 14 amino acids. Written as DNA, the CDR3 is TGTGCCAGCAGGGGGGGAGGGCCTATAGATACGCAGTATTTT. Translation gives CASRGGGPIDTQYF.

Of note for this clonotype: Given a much more abundant clone one base away, this may be a read error. This chain links TRBV12-3 or TRBV12-4 with TRBJ2-6; 7 bases map to TRBD1. CDR3 length: 15 amino acids. The trim removed 5 bases at V and 3 bases at J, leaving 4 bases unmatched. The CDR3 DNA sequence: TGTGCCAGCAGTAAGGGGGCGAATGGGGCCAACGTCCTGACTTTC. Translated, it gives CASSKGANGANVLTF.

Points on this clonotype: This may be a read error: a much more frequent sequence differs by one nucleotide. This chain connects TRBV18 to TRBJ2-7, with 10 bases lining up with TRBD1. Looked up from germline, CDR1 is KGHSH and CDR2 is LQKENI. The CDR3 is 15 amino acids. This CDR3 reads CASSDRGRGTYVQYF. In DNA form, the CDR3 reads TGTGCCAGCTCAGACAGGGGGCGAGGTACCTACGTGCAGTACTTC.

At least ten counts were recorded for this clonotype. This chain links TRBV3-1 with TRBJ2-7, with unresolved D. Germline CDR1 is LGHDT and CDR2 is YNNKEL (reference sequence). Trimming took 5 bases from V and 1 from J, leaving 12 bases between them. CDR3 length: 14 residues. DNA of the CDR3: TGTGCCAGCAGCAACCCTGCGAGATCCTACGAGCAGTACTTC. Translation gives CASSNPARSYEQYF.

There are a few counts of this clonotype. CDR3 nucleotides: TGTGCCAGCAGTTTCCGCTACAGGGGGTCTGGAAACACCATATATTTT. The encoded protein is CASSFRYRGSGNTIYF. The chain employs TRBV28 and TRBJ1-3; 8 positions match TRBD1. This CDR3 comprises 16 residues. V dropped 3 bases and J dropped 1; count of bases not matched to a gene: 5. Germline V gene sequence: CDR1 MDHEN, CDR2 SYDVKM.

This clonotype was seen ten or more times. The rearrangement joins TRBV28 to TRBJ2-1; D assignment may be TRBD1 or TRBD2 (5 bases each). This CDR3 comprises 17 residues. The germline V gene has CDR1 MDHEN and CDR2 SYDVKM. V was pared by 6 bases and J by 0 bases, with 18 bases between. CDR3 bases: TGTGCCAGCAGACCTAAATGGGGGAGAAGCTCCTACAATGAGCAGTTCTTC. It encodes CASRPKWGRSSYNEQFF. The variable domain in full, with the rest retrieved from reference TRBV28 and TRBJ2-1, is DVKVTQSSRYLVKRTGEKVFLECVQDMDHENMFWYRQDPGLGLRLIYFSYDVKMKEKGDIPEGYSVSREKKERFSLILESASTNQTSMYLCASRPKWGRSSYNEQFFGPGTRLTVL.

This clonotype was counted ten times or more. The chain couples TRBV7-9 to TRBJ2-1; D is unresolved. Germline assignment: CDR1 SEHNR and CDR2 FQNEAQ (reference sequence). The CDR3 is 12 amino acids. Trimming pared 3 bases from V and 5 bases from J, leaving 5 bases between. CDR3 in amino acids: CASSFLDNEQFF. The CDR3, as DNA: TGTGCCAGCAGCTTCCTGGACAATGAGCAGTTCTTC.

The genes are TRBV29-1 and TRBJ2-3; 10 bases match TRBD1. The CDR3 loop spans 14 amino acids. The J segment lost 4 bases and the V segment lost 4 bases, leaving 5 bases of the junction unmatched. The germline gives CDR1 SQVTM, CDR2 ANQGSEA. The CDR3 DNA reads as TGCAGCGTTGGACAGGGGGCGTCCCCAGATACGCAGTATTTT. Translated, it gives CSVGQGASPDTQYF.

The J gene is TRBJ2-5, the V gene TRBV4-1; 7 nucleotides line up with TRBD1. This CDR3 has 14 amino acids. V lost 4 bases and J lost 0; bases outside the gene matches: 2. Germline V CDR1 and CDR2: MGHRA, YSYEKL. CDR3 bases: TGCGCCAGCAGCCGACAGGGTTACCAAGAGACCCAGTACTTC. Translating gives CASSRQGYQETQYF.